The 28 T cell receptor beta chains presented below share a single source sample, sequenced in a study of T-cell memory formation after mild COVID-19. TCRdb itself ran the 5' RACE reads through MiXCR, one entry per CDR3 protein. There are hundreds of thousands of distinct CDR3 sequences in the sample; more than 15% occur only once, and 22% lies in the top ten. The sequenced material came from PBMCs or a T cell subset sorted from them (not recorded which). The receptor set was obtained from a man younger than 35 who had mild COVID-19 (a few samples of this study predate the infection). Cell type and time point are not known.

This clonotype has only a few counts. CDR3 in DNA: TGTGCCAGCAGTCACGCGGGTGAGGGGACAACTAACACTGAAGCTTTCTTT. Protein sequence: CASSHAGEGTTNTEAFF. The gene calls are TRBV6-5 and TRBJ1-1; maybe TRBD1 (6 bases). Trimming left V 5 bases short and J 2 bases short, with 21 bases between. The CDR3 extends over 17 amino acids. The germline CDR1 and CDR2 sequences are MNHEY and SVGAGI.

This clonotype has just a few counts. The chain combines TRBV4-1 with TRBJ2-5; D is possibly TRBD1 or TRBD2 (6 bases each). V was clipped by 0 bases and J by 2 bases, with 13 bases between them. The germline V gene has CDR1 MGHRA and CDR2 YSYEKL. The CDR3 is made up of 16 amino acids. CDR3 bases: TGCGCCAGCAGCCAAGATGGTGGGGGGCAGCAAGAGACCCAGTACTTC. It yields the protein CASSQDGGGQQETQYF.

This clonotype was seen more than once but under ten times. The gene calls are TRBV30 and TRBJ2-1; no clear D. Per germline, CDR1 GTSNPN and CDR2 SVGIG (reference sequence). The CDR3 covers 13 residues. V was cut by 0 bases and J by 4 bases, with 7 bases left in between. This CDR3 is CAWSVRAYNEQFF. The CDR3 nucleotides read TGTGCCTGGAGTGTAAGGGCATACAATGAGCAGTTCTTC.

This clonotype was seen a few times. CDR3: CASSLVGALYGYTF. The CDR3 DNA sequence: TGTGCCAGCAGCTTAGTGGGTGCCCTCTATGGCTACACCTTC. This chain joins TRBV7-9 and TRBJ1-2; D remains ambiguous. CDR1 is SEHNR, CDR2 FQNEAQ, per germline (reference sequence). This CDR3 has 14 amino acids. V was shortened by 1 base and J by 4 bases, with 10 bases between the two germline ends.

This clonotype occurred a few times. The chain carries TRBV5-1 and TRBJ2-2; TRBD1 might be the D (6 bases). The CDR3 covers 15 residues. Germline V lookup: CDR1 SGHRS, CDR2 YFSETQ. The V and J ends lost 4 bases and 3 bases respectively, with 13 bases between them. CDR3 protein: CASSPTGTYTGELFF. The CDR3 region has the DNA TGCGCCAGCAGCCCCACAGGGACCTACACCGGGGAGCTGTTTTTT.

The chain is built from TRBV27 and TRBJ1-5; a possible D gene is TRBD1 (5 bases). Germline CDR1 MNHEY, CDR2 SMNVEV (reference sequence). The CDR3 runs to 15 residues. Trimming pared 5 bases from V and 0 bases from J, leaving 11 bases between. The CDR3 region is CASSPWGDSNQPQHF. DNA of the CDR3: TGTGCCAGCAGTCCCTGGGGGGATAGCAATCAGCCCCAGCATTTT.

This clonotype was recorded a few times. The chain recombines TRBV3-1 with TRBJ2-1; D unclear. The CDR3 runs to 12 residues. Germline V gives CDR1 LGHDT, CDR2 YNNKEL (reference sequence). The ends were cut back, 3 bases at V and 4 bases at J, with 4 bases in the middle. The CDR3 DNA reads TGTGCCAGCAGCCAGAGTTACAATGAGCAGTTCTTC. Translating it yields CASSQSYNEQFF.

J is TRBJ2-5 and V is TRBV7-2; unclear D gene. This CDR3 region has 14 residues. CDR1 is SGHTA and CDR2 is FQGNSA in the germline V gene. V was cut by 1 base and J by 3 bases, with 9 bases left in between. The CDR3 bases are TGTGCCAGCAGCTTAGTAGGGAAAGAAGAGACCCAGTACTTC. This encodes CASSLVGKEETQYF. Variable domain in full (rest from reference TRBV7-2 and TRBJ2-5): GAGVSQSPSNKVTEKGKDVELRCDPISGHTALYWYRQSLGQGLEFLIYFQGNSAPDKSGLPSDRFSAERTGGSVSTLTIQRTQQEDSAVYLCASSLVGKEETQYFGPGTRLLVL.

The chain employs TRBV19 and TRBJ2-7; D possibly corresponds to TRBD1 (6 bases). Trimming took 5 bases from V and 1 from J, leaving 15 bases between them. This CDR3 spans 15 amino acids. Germline CDR1 reads LNHDA; CDR2 reads SQIVND (reference sequence). The CDR3 protein is CASSPIHRVSYEQYF. Written as DNA, the CDR3 is TGTGCCAGTAGTCCGATTCACAGGGTTTCCTACGAGCAGTACTTC.

The gene calls are TRBV11-1 and TRBJ1-1; D call uncertain. Germline V lookup: CDR1 SGHAT, CDR2 FQDESV (reference sequence). V lost 4 bases to trimming and J lost 2 bases, with 14 bases between them. The CDR3 length is 15 residues. The CDR3 here is CASSSYGGSNTEAFF. CDR3 in DNA: TGTGCCAGCAGCTCTTATGGAGGGAGCAACACTGAAGCTTTCTTT.

This clonotype was seen only a few times. The V call is TRBV10-3, the J call TRBJ2-5; 11 positions agree with TRBD1. Losses at the gene ends were 8 bases for V and 4 bases for J; bases not matched to a gene: 6. Looked up from germline, CDR1 is ENHRY and CDR2 is SYGVKD. The CDR3 covers 14 residues. The CDR3 reads CAISGQGAGETQYF. The CDR3 nucleotides read TGTGCCATCTCTGGACAGGGGGCCGGAGAGACCCAGTACTTC.

In this sample, this clonotype turned up a few times. The V call is TRBV10-3, the J call TRBJ2-5; TRBD2 matches 8 bases. The V gene's germline CDR1 is ENHRY and CDR2 SYGVKD. J was trimmed by 4 bases and V by 5 bases; bases with no gene match: 9. There are 15 residues in the CDR3. CDR3 DNA sequence: TGTGCCATCAGTCCCGGGACTAGTGGGGGAGAGACCCAGTACTTC. It encodes CAISPGTSGGETQYF.

V usage is TRBV6-2 or TRBV6-3 and J usage is TRBJ1-2; D gene unclear. CDR1 and CDR2 from the germline V gene are MNHEY and SVGEGT. The CDR3 spans 14 residues. V was pared by 6 bases and J by 4 bases, with 15 bases between. The CDR3 sequence is CASSQRASVYGYTF. In nucleotides, the CDR3 is TGTGCCAGCAGCCAAAGGGCTTCAGTCTATGGCTACACCTTC.

There are a few counts of this clonotype. V gene TRBV24-1 combines with J gene TRBJ1-5; 7 nucleotides line up with TRBD1. Unmatched junction bases numbered 6, after V lost 3 bases and J lost 2 bases. Germline CDR1 reads KGHDR; CDR2 reads SFDVKD. This CDR3 is built from 16 residues. CDR3 region: CATSDGTVGGNQPQHF. The CDR3 nucleotides read TGTGCCACCAGTGATGGGACAGTCGGGGGCAATCAGCCCCAGCATTTT.

The V and J genes are TRBV7-2 and TRBJ2-1; no reliable D call. Trimming left V 2 bases short and J 6 bases short, with 8 bases between. Per germline, CDR1 SGHTA and CDR2 FQGNSA. The CDR3 length is 13 residues. The CDR3 sequence is CASSLIKGNEQFF. The CDR3 region has the DNA TGTGCCAGCAGCTTAATTAAGGGCAATGAGCAGTTCTTC.

This clonotype was found a few times. The chain couples TRBV12-3 or TRBV12-4 to TRBJ2-2; the D is unclear. With 7 bases removed from V and 1 base from J, the gap between germline ends came to 4 bases. The CDR3 extends over 12 amino acids. Here the CDR3 DNA reads TGTGCCAGCACCGGGAACACCGGGGAGCTGTTTTTT. Its translation is CASTGNTGELFF.

This clonotype has just a few counts. J is TRBJ2-4 and V is TRBV7-8; D is possibly TRBD1 or TRBD2 (5 bases each). This CDR3 spans 17 amino acids. The V gene's germline CDR1 is SGHVS and CDR2 FQNEAQ. V was clipped by 5 bases and J by 1 base, with 18 bases between them. The CDR3, as DNA: TGTGCCAGCAGCCCCAACACCGGGACGTTCGCCAAAAACATTCAGTACTTC. Residues: CASSPNTGTFAKNIQYF.

The gene calls are TRBV7-9 and TRBJ1-2, with TRBD1 identical over 8 bases. This CDR3 comprises 15 residues. Per germline, CDR1 SEHNR and CDR2 FQNEAQ (reference sequence). The ends lost 4 bases at V and 0 bases at J; junction bases unmatched: 4. In nucleotides, the CDR3 is TGTGCCAGCAGCTCCGGACAGGGACCTAACTATGGCTACACCTTC. This encodes CASSSGQGPNYGYTF.

This clonotype was seen a few times. The rearrangement links TRBV6-2 or TRBV6-3 to TRBJ1-1; TRBD1 aligns across 8 bases. With 4 bases clipped from V and 1 base from J, the junction kept 8 bases outside the gene matches. The CDR3 loop spans 16 amino acids. Germline CDR1 MNHEY, CDR2 SVGEGT. CDR3 loop: CASSSLPGTGNTEAFF. The DNA of the CDR3 is TGTGCCAGCAGTTCCTTACCCGGGACAGGGAACACTGAAGCTTTCTTT.

The chain combines TRBV7-9 with TRBJ1-3; D remains ambiguous. The CDR3 is made up of 13 amino acids. Trimming pared 3 bases from V and 4 bases from J, leaving 7 bases between. The V gene's germline CDR1 is SEHNR and CDR2 FQNEAQ (reference sequence). The DNA of the CDR3 is TGTGCCAGCAGCTTCGAGGTCGGAAACACCATATATTTT. As protein: CASSFEVGNTIYF.

The chain is built from TRBV28 and TRBJ2-7; tentative D call: TRBD1 (6 bases). Deletions cut 5 bases from V and 4 bases from J, with 15 bases between. Looked up from germline, CDR1 is MDHEN and CDR2 is SYDVKM. The CDR3 is made up of 14 amino acids. CDR3: CASSDRSTTYEQYV. The DNA for the CDR3 is TGTGCCAGCAGTGACAGGTCGACAACTTACGAGCAGTACGTC.

There are a few counts of this clonotype. The V and J genes are TRBV12-3 or TRBV12-4 and TRBJ2-7; 12 bases are shared with TRBD2. The CDR3 consists of 17 residues. Losses at the gene ends were 6 bases for V and 1 base for J; bases not matched to a gene: 10. The CDR3 sequence: CASSLTSGGTISYEQYF. As DNA, the CDR3 is TGTGCCAGCAGCCTAACTAGCGGGGGGACCATTTCCTACGAGCAGTACTTC.

This clonotype was picked up many times. V and J are TRBV15 and TRBJ2-4, with D perhaps TRBD1 (5 bases). Trimming removed 1 base at V and 1 base at J, with 11 bases between. There are 16 residues in the CDR3. Germline V gives CDR1 LNHNV, CDR2 YYDKDF (reference sequence). CDR3 protein: CATSRVTGAAKNIQYF. The CDR3, as DNA: TGTGCCACCAGCAGAGTTACAGGTGCCGCCAAAAACATTCAGTACTTC. The full variable domain, its missing parts supplied by reference TRBV15 and TRBJ2-4, is DAMVIQNPRYQVTQFGKPVTLSCSQTLNHNVMYWYQQKSSQAPKLLFHYYDKDFNNEADTPDNFQSRRPNTSFCFLDIRSPGLGDTAMYLCATSRVTGAAKNIQYFGAGTRLSVL.

This clonotype was observed a few times. Its ends do not fully match the called genes, so a read error is possible. The rearrangement links TRBV27 to TRBJ2-7, with D maybe TRBD2 (5 bases). The CDR3 sequence is 14 residues long. Germline CDR1 is MNHEY and CDR2 is SMNVEV (reference sequence). CDR3 protein: CASRLMTNSYEQYF. The CDR3 nucleotides read TGTGCCAGCCGTTTGATGACTAATTCCTACGAGCAGTACTTC.

At least ten counts were recorded for this clonotype. The V gene is TRBV6-5, the J gene TRBJ1-2; 8 bases are a match to TRBD1. This CDR3 spans 14 amino acids. Germline values: CDR1 MNHEY, CDR2 SVGAGI. Trimming cost V 0 bases and J 5 bases; bases outside gene matches: 2. CDR3 sequence: CASSYSTGAYGYTF. In DNA form, the CDR3 reads TGTGCCAGCAGTTACTCGACAGGGGCATATGGCTACACCTTC.

This clonotype was counted between two and nine times. The chain uses TRBV7-6 and TRBJ2-2; D gene uncertain. Germline-derived CDR1 and CDR2 are SGHVS and FNYEAQ. This CDR3 region has 17 residues. Trimming left V 6 bases short and J 0 bases short, with 17 bases between. DNA for the CDR3: TGTGCCAGCAGATCCCCCTCCGCACAGACGAACACCGGGGAGCTGTTTTTT. Translating it yields CASRSPSAQTNTGELFF. Filled out from reference TRBV7-6 and TRBJ2-2, the complete variable domain reads GAGVSQSPRYKVTKRGQDVALRCDPISGHVSLYWYRQALGQGPEFLTYFNYEAQQDKSGLPNDRFSAERPEGSISTLTIQRTEQRDSAMYRCASRSPSAQTNTGELFFGEGSRLTVL.

In this sample, this clonotype turned up a few times. This chain connects TRBV7-6 to TRBJ2-5, with 8 positions matching TRBD2. Germline V gene sequence: CDR1 SGHVS, CDR2 FNYEAQ. V was clipped by 2 bases and J by 4 bases; unmatched bases: 6. There are 15 residues in the CDR3. The CDR3 DNA reads TGTGCCAGCAGCTTAAGCGGGGGAAGGGTAGAGACCCAGTACTTC. Its translation: CASSLSGGRVETQYF.

This clonotype was seen ten or more times. The CDR3 coding sequence is TGTGCCAGCAGTACAGGGAACACCGGGGAGCTGTTTTTT. It specifies CASSTGNTGELFF. The chain links TRBV12-3 or TRBV12-4 to TRBJ2-2, with D maybe TRBD1 (5 bases). The CDR3 sequence is 13 residues long. Trimming removed 5 bases at V and 1 base at J, with 5 bases between.